A selection of T cell receptor beta chains follows, all from one sample in a study of T cell responses to AZD1222 COVID-19 vaccine. This table comes from immunoSEQ multiplex PCR, and its TCRdb copy is limited to in-frame clones, with some not included. Of over 110,000 clones listed, approximately 94% are singletons. The source material was peripheral blood, sampled on day 0 of AZD1222 vaccination. The source of these receptors is an adult in good health. The CDR3 runs from the conserved cysteine through the conserved F or W. D genes are given only for firm matches. For some rows the clone size is stated as once, few or many, or as a class when expanded; others skip it.

TRBJ2-7 NA NA TRBV5-6 CASSSSPDGEGSYEQYF TGTGCCAGCAGCTCCTCCCCGGACGGGGAAGGCAGCTACGAGCAGTACTTC
TRBJ2-1 NA TRBD1 TRBV7-6 CASSPGQGAIDEQFF TGTGCCAGCAGTCCGGGACAGGGGGCTATCGATGAGCAGTTCTTC
TRBJ2-1 NA TRBD1 TRBV5-1 CASSLGQGLFF TGCGCCAGCAGCCTCGGACAGGGGCTGTTCTTC
TRBJ2-1 NA NA TRBV12-3/TRBV12-4 CASRRDWVSEQFF TGTGCCAGCAGAAGGGACTGGGTCAGTGAGCAGTTCTTC
TRBJ1-2 once NA TRBV6-1 CASSDGAPVRGYTF TGTGCCAGCAGTGACGGCGCACCGGTTAGGGGCTACACCTTC
TRBJ2-2 NA TRBD2 TRBV7-6 CASSLLAGGQTNTGELFF TGTGCCAGCAGCTTATTGGCGGGGGGGCAAACGAACACCGGGGAGCTGTTTTTT
TRBJ1-1 NA NA TRBV7-9 CASSPEGVGEAFF TGTGCCAGCAGCCCAGAGGGGGTAGGTGAAGCTTTCTTT
TRBJ1-5 NA NA TRBV5-5 CASSLGRDWHQPQHF TGTGCCAGCAGCTTGGGGAGGGACTGGCATCAGCCCCAGCATTTT
TRBJ1-2 once TRBD1 TRBV27 CASRRRQGYGYTF TGTGCCAGCAGGCGGCGACAGGGATATGGCTACACCTTC
TRBJ1-3 NA NA TRBV10-3 CAITQNPSGNTIYF TGTGCCATCACCCAAAACCCCTCTGGAAACACCATATATTTT
TRBJ1-4 NA NA TRBV19 CASTGLTTNEKLFF TGTGCCAGTACGGGACTTACAACTAATGAAAAACTGTTTTTT
TRBJ2-7 NA TRBD1 TRBV14 CASSKTGDWYEQYF TGTGCCAGCAGCAAGACAGGGGACTGGTACGAGCAGTACTTC
TRBJ2-7 NA NA TRBV18 CASSRTAGGDEQYF TGTGCCAGCTCAAGGACGGCGGGTGGAGACGAGCAGTACTTC
TRBJ2-6 NA TRBD1 TRBV18 CASSLRDRNSGANVLTF TGTGCCAGCTCACTCCGGGACAGAAACTCTGGGGCCAACGTCCTGACTTTC
TRBJ2-3 once NA TRBV18 CASSPGASEHTDTQYF TGTGCCAGCTCACCGGGGGCTAGCGAACATACAGATACGCAGTATTTT
TRBJ2-2 NA NA TRBV6-2/TRBV6-3 CASSSYTGELFF TGTGCCAGCAGTTCTTACACCGGGGAGCTGTTTTTT
TRBJ2-3 NA NA TRBV24-1 CATSAGVPDTQYF TGTGCCACCAGTGCAGGGGTCCCAGATACGCAGTATTTT
TRBJ2-7 once NA TRBV6-2/TRBV6-3 CASSLTSYEQYF TGTGCCAGCAGCTTGACAAGCTACGAGCAGTACTTC
TRBJ1-2 once TRBD1 TRBV20-1 CSASGSETGSNYGYTF TGCAGTGCTAGTGGTAGTGAGACAGGGTCGAACTATGGCTACACCTTC
TRBJ2-1 NA NA TRBV7-9 CASSSSVSLYNEQFF TGTGCCAGCAGCTCCTCCGTTTCACTCTACAATGAGCAGTTCTTC
TRBJ2-3 NA NA TRBV19 CASSITRFGEDTQYF TGTGCCAGTAGTATTACCCGCTTTGGGGAAGATACGCAGTATTTT
TRBJ2-2 NA TRBD1 TRBV19 CASRRGQVSNGELFF TGTGCCAGTAGAAGGGGGCAGGTCTCTAACGGGGAGCTGTTTTTT
TRBJ1-2 NA TRBD1 TRBV5-6 CASSRDRGYGYTF TGTGCCAGCAGCCGGGACAGGGGTTATGGCTACACCTTC
TRBJ2-3 NA NA TRBV13 CASSLGARRTDTQYF TGTGCCAGCAGCCTCGGAGCCCGTCGCACAGATACGCAGTATTTT
TRBJ2-3 NA NA TRBV7-7 CASSLSPRNTDTQYF TGTGCTAGCAGCTTATCGCCCAGGAACACAGATACGCAGTATTTT
TRBJ2-1 NA NA TRBV15 CATSPWGEGYNEQFF TGTGCCACCAGCCCCTGGGGAGAAGGCTACAATGAGCAGTTCTTC
TRBJ2-2 NA NA TRBV7-9 CASSLVQQGTNTGELFF TGTGCCAGCAGCTTAGTGCAGCAGGGGACGAACACCGGGGAGCTGTTTTTT
TRBJ1-5 NA NA TRBV6-5 CASSGPGLSNQPQHF TGTGCCAGCAGCGGACCTGGATTAAGCAATCAGCCCCAGCATTTT
TRBJ2-7 NA NA TRBV5-4 CASSLVGRSSYEQYF TGTGCCAGCAGCTTGGTGGGACGGTCATCCTACGAGCAGTACTTC
TRBJ2-1 NA NA TRBV11-3 CASSGDSYNEQFF TGTGCCAGCAGCGGGGACTCCTACAATGAGCAGTTCTTC
TRBJ2-7 NA NA TRBV12-3/TRBV12-4 CASSEDPGVRQYF TGTGCCAGCTCTGAAGACCCGGGGGTAAGGCAGTACTTC
TRBJ2-1 NA TRBD2 TRBV6-2/TRBV6-3 CASSYTTGPGASGRADEQFF TGTGCCAGCAGTTACACGACAGGTCCGGGGGCTAGCGGGAGGGCCGATGAGCAGTTCTTC
TRBJ1-4 NA NA TRBV27 CASSSGPMGEKLFF TGTGCCAGCAGTTCAGGCCCGATGGGTGAAAAACTGTTTTTT
TRBJ1-4 NA NA TRBV11-2 CASSLSLPGEKLFF TGTGCCAGCAGCTTGAGCCTACCAGGGGAAAAACTGTTTTTT
TRBJ2-7 NA NA TRBV11-3 CASSLDGAREQYF TGTGCCAGCAGCTTAGATGGGGCTCGGGAGCAGTACTTC